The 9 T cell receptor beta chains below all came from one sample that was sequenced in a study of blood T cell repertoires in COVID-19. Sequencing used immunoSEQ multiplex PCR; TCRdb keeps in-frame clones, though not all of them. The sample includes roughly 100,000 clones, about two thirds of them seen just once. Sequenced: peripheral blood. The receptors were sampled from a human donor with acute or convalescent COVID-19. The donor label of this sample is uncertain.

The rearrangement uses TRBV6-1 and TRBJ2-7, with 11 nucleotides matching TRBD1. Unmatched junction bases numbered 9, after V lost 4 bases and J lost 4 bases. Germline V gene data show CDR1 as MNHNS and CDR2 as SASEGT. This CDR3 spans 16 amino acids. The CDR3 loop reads CASSGGTGGSRYEQYF. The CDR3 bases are TGTGCCAGCAGTGGGGGGACAGGGGGGAGCCGTTACGAGCAGTACTTC.

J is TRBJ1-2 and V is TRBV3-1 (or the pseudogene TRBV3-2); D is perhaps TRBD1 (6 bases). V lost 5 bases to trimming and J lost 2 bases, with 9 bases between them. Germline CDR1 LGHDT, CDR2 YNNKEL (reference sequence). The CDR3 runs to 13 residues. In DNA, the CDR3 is TGTGCCAGCAGCTCCGGACAGAACTATGGCTACACCTTC. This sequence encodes CASSSGQNYGYTF.

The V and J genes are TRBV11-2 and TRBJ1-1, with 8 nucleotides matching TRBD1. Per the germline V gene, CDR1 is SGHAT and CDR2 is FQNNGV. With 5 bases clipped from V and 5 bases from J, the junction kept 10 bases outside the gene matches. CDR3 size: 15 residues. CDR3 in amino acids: CASSPWTGTGTEAFF. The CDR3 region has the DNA TGTGCCAGCAGCCCATGGACAGGGACTGGTACTGAAGCTTTCTTT.

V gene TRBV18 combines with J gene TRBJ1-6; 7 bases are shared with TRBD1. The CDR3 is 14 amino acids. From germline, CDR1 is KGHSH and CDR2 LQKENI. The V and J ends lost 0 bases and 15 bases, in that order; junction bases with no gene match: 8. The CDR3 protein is CASSPPGQVILLHF. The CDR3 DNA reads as TGTGCCAGCTCACCACCCGGACAGGTTATTCTCCTCCACTTT.

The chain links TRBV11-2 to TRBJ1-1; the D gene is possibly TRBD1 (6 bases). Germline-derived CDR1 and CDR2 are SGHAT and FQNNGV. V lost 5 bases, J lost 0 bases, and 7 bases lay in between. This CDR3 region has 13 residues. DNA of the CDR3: TGTGCCAGCAGCAGGACAGTGAACACTGAAGCTTTCTTT. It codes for CASSRTVNTEAFF.

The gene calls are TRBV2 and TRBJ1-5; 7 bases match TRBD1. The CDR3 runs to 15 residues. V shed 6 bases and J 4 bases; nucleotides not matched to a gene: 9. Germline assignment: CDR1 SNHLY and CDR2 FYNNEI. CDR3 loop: CASRGDRAGNQPQHF. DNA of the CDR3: TGTGCCAGCAGGGGAGACAGGGCCGGGAATCAGCCCCAGCATTTT.

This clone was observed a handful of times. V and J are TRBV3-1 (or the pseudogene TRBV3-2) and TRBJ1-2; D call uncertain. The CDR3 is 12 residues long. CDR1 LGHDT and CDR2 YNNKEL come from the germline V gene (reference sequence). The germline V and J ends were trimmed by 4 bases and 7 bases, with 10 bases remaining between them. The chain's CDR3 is CASSREYRGYTF. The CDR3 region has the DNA TGTGCCAGCAGCCGAGAGTATCGTGGCTACACCTTC.

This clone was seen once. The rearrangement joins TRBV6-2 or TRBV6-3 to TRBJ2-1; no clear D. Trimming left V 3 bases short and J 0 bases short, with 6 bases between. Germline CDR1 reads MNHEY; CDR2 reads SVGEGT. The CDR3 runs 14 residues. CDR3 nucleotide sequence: TGTGCCAGCAGTTATCATAGCTCCTACAATGAGCAGTTCTTC. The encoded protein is CASSYHSSYNEQFF.

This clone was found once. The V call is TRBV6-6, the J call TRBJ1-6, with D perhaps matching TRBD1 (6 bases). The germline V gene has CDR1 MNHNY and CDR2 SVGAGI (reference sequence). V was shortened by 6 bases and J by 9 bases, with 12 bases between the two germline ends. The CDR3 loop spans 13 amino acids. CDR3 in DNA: TGTGCCAGCAGACGGGACACCGCTTCACCCCTCCACTTT. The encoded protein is CASRRDTASPLHF.